The 2 T cell receptor beta chains below come from one sample, sequenced in a study of T cell responses to AZD1222 COVID-19 vaccine. The data were produced by immunoSEQ multiplex PCR, yet TCRdb's version contains in-frame clones alone and is incomplete. The data contain about 180,000 clones, more than 80% of them singletons. The sample here was peripheral blood, taken on day 0 of AZD1222 vaccination. The receptors derive from an adult in good health.

The chain recombines TRBV19 with TRBJ1-2; D not certain. V was clipped by 10 bases and J by 4 bases, with 19 bases between them. Germline V gives CDR1 LNHDA, CDR2 SQIVND (reference sequence). This CDR3 comprises 14 residues. This CDR3 reads CATFTGFGGYGYTF. CDR3 bases: TGTGCCACGTTCACGGGGTTTGGTGGCTATGGCTACACCTTC.

Written as DNA, the CDR3 is TGTGCCAGCAGTGAAGACCCCGGGACAGGGCGCGAGCAGTACTTC. Its protein product is CASSEDPGTGREQYF. The chain links TRBV6-1 to TRBJ2-7; 9 bases align to TRBD1. Germline CDR1 is MNHNS and CDR2 is SASEGT. The J segment lost 6 bases and the V segment lost 1 base, leaving 7 bases of the junction unmatched. This CDR3 has 15 amino acids.